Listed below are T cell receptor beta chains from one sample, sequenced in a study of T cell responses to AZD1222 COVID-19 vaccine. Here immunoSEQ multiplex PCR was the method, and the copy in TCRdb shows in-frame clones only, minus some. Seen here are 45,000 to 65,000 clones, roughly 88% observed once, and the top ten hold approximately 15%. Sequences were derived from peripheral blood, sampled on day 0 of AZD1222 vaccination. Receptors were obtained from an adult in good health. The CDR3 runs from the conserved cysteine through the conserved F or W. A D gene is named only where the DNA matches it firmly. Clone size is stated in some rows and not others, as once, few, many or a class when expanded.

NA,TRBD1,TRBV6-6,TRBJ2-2,CASRTGTVDTGELFF,TGTGCCAGCAGAACCGGGACAGTGGACACCGGGGAGCTGTTTTTT
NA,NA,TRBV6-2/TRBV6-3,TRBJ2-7,CASSYEGQGYEQYF,TGTGCCAGCAGTTACGAAGGGCAGGGCTACGAGCAGTACTTC
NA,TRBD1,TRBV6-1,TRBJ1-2,CASSEAWTGDYGYTF,TGTGCCAGCAGTGAAGCCTGGACAGGGGACTATGGCTACACCTTC
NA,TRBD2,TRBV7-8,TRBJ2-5,CASSLTVGGRALETQYF,TGTGCCAGCAGCTTAACTGTGGGCGGGAGGGCCTTGGAGACCCAGTACTTC
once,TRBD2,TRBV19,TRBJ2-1,CASSMRGLAVREQFF,TGTGCCAGTAGTATGAGGGGACTAGCTGTTCGTGAGCAGTTCTTC
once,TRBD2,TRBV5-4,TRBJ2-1,CASSRGLAGGQSNEQFF,TGTGCCAGCAGCAGGGGACTAGCGGGAGGGCAAAGCAATGAGCAGTTCTTC
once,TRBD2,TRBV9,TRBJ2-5,CASSPPELAGVETQYF,TGTGCCAGCAGCCCCCCGGAGCTAGCGGGAGTAGAGACCCAGTACTTC
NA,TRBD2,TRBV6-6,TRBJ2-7,CASRLAEAYEQYF,TGTGCCAGCAGGCTAGCGGAGGCCTACGAGCAGTACTTC
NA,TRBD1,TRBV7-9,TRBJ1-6,CASSDSDRATYNSPLHF,TGTGCCAGCAGCGACTCGGACAGGGCAACTTATAATTCACCCCTCCACTTT
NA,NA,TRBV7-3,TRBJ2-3,CASSSSEGLFGGDTQYF,TGTGCCAGCAGCTCATCCGAGGGACTCTTCGGGGGAGATACGCAGTATTTT
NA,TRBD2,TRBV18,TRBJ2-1,CASSPGLAGEQFF,TGTGCCAGCTCACCCGGGCTAGCGGGAGAGCAGTTCTTC
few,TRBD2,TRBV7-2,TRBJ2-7,CASSLRREGYEQYF,TGTGCCAGCAGCTTACGACGGGAGGGCTACGAGCAGTACTTC
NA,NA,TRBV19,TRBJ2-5,CASSNPSYQETQYF,TGTGCCAGTAGTAATCCCAGTTACCAAGAGACCCAGTACTTC
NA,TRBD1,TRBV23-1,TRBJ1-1,CASSHARGQPNTEAFF,TGCGCCAGCAGTCACGCTCGGGGACAGCCAAACACTGAAGCTTTCTTT
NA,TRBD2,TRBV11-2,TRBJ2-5,CASSSLGLAVETQYF,TGTGCCAGCAGCTCCCTGGGACTAGCGGTAGAGACCCAGTACTTC
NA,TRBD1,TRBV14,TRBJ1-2,CASSQVETGGLEGYTF,TGTGCCAGCAGCCAAGTAGAGACAGGGGGCCTGGAGGGCTACACCTTC
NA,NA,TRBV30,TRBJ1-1,CAWSALWLGRVPEAFF,TGTGCCTGGAGTGCGCTATGGCTTGGCAGGGTACCTGAAGCTTTCTTT
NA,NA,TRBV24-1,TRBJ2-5,CATSDFSRGDQETQYF,TGTGCCACCAGTGATTTTAGCAGAGGAGATCAGGAGACCCAGTACTTC
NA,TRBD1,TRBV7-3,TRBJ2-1,CASSLQVARGLNEQFF,TGTGCCAGCAGCTTACAAGTAGCGAGGGGGCTCAATGAGCAGTTCTTC
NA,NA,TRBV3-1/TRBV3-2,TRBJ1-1,CASSHAGEAFF,TGTGCCAGCAGCCACGCCGGTGAAGCTTTCTTT
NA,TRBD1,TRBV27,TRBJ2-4,CASSLWQGEAKNIQYF,TGTGCCAGCAGTTTGTGGCAGGGGGAAGCCAAAAACATTCAGTACTTC
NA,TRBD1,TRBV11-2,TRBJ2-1,CASSLDDRVGDEQFF,TGTGCCAGCAGCTTAGACGACAGGGTGGGGGATGAGCAGTTCTTC
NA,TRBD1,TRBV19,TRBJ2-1,CASSITGGPFNEQFF,TGTGCCAGTAGTATTACAGGGGGACCATTCAATGAGCAGTTCTTC
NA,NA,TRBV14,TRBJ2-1,CASSQRRLNSYNEQFF,TGTGCCAGCAGCCAAAGGAGGTTAAACTCCTACAATGAGCAGTTCTTC
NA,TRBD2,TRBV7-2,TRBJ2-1,CASSSPSSGRAASEQFF,TGTGCCAGCAGCTCCCCCTCTAGCGGGAGGGCAGCAAGTGAGCAGTTCTTC
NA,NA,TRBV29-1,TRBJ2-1,CSVDTGSYNEQFF,TGCAGCGTAGACACCGGGAGTTACAATGAGCAGTTCTTC
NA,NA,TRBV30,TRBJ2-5,CAWVRGVGETQYF,TGTGCCTGGGTCCGAGGGGTTGGAGAGACCCAGTACTTC
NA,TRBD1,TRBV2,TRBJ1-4,CASSLGQGNEKLFF,TGTGCCAGCAGTTTGGGACAGGGTAATGAAAAACTGTTTTTT
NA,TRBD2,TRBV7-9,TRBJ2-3,CASSWGLAGGDTQYF,TGTGCCAGCAGCTGGGGACTAGCGGGAGGAGATACGCAGTATTTT
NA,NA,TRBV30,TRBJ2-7,CAWSRDDYEQYF,TGTGCCTGGAGTCGGGACGACTACGAGCAGTACTTC
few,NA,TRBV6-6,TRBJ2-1,CASTPRDSSSYNEQFF,TGTGCCAGCACCCCGCGGGACTCTAGCTCCTACAATGAGCAGTTCTTC
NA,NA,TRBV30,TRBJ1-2,CAWSVLVGYGYTF,TGTGCCTGGAGTGTATTGGTAGGCTATGGCTACACCTTC
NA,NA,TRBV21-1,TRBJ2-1,CASSKSGVGDNEQFF,TGTGCCAGCAGCAAATCCGGCGTGGGGGACAATGAGCAGTTCTTC
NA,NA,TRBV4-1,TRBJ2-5,CASSQDFSLGQETQYF,TGCGCCAGCAGCCAAGATTTTTCTCTGGGCCAAGAGACCCAGTACTTC
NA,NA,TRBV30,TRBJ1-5,CAWSVQIDQPQHF,TGTGCCTGGAGTGTTCAGATCGATCAGCCCCAGCATTTT
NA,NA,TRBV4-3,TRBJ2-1,CASSQRIATGEQFF,TGCGCCAGCAGCCAAAGAATAGCCACTGGGGAGCAGTTCTTC
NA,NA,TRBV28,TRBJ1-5,CASTTRSNQPQHF,TGTGCCAGCACGACCCGAAGCAATCAGCCCCAGCATTTT
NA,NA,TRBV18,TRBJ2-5,CASSSGGPQETQYF,TGTGCCAGCTCCTCTGGGGGGCCCCAAGAGACCCAGTACTTC
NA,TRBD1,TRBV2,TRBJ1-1,CASSDPGQGGTEAFF,TGTGCCAGCAGTGACCCCGGACAGGGTGGAACTGAAGCTTTCTTT
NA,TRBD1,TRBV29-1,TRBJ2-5,CSVEGRGGPNVETQYF,TGCAGCGTTGAAGGAAGAGGGGGCCCCAATGTAGAGACCCAGTACTTC
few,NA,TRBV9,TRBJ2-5,CASSQSSDGTQYF,TGTGCCAGCAGCCAATCCAGCGACGGGACCCAGTACTTC
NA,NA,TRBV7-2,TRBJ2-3,CATRRGASTDTQYF,TGTGCCACTCGCCGGGGTGCTAGCACAGATACGCAGTATTTT
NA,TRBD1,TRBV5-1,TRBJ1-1,CASSYRQGALNTEAFF,TGCGCCAGCAGCTACCGACAGGGGGCGTTGAACACTGAAGCTTTCTTT
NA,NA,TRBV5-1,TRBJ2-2,CASSLGPPNTGELFF,TGCGCCAGCAGCTTGGGACCCCCGAACACCGGGGAGCTGTTTTTT
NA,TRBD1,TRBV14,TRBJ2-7,CASSLQATGHEQYF,TGTGCCAGCAGCCTACAAGCGACAGGGCACGAGCAGTACTTC
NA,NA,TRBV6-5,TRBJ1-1,CASTDYGGHDTEAFF,TGTGCCAGCACCGATTATGGGGGGCATGACACTGAAGCTTTCTTT
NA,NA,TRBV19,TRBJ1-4,CASTRDGRGRLFF,TGTGCCAGTACCAGGGACGGCCGTGGGCGGCTGTTTTTT
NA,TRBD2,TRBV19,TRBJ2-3,CASSLNSPGLGTDTQYF,TGTGCCAGTAGTCTAAACTCCCCCGGACTAGGTACAGATACGCAGTATTTT
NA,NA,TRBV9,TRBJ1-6,CASSETQNSPLHF,TGTGCCAGCAGTGAGACCCAAAATTCACCCCTCCACTTT
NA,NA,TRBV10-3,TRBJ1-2,CAIRGHRDYGYTF,TGTGCCATCAGAGGACACAGGGACTATGGCTACACCTTC
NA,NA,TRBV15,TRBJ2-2,CATSRDPSRGPGELFF,TGTGCCACCAGCAGAGATCCCTCACGGGGTCCCGGGGAGCTGTTTTTT
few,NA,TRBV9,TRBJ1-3,CASSVQGTAGNTIYF,TGTGCCAGCAGCGTGCAAGGGACCGCTGGAAACACCATATATTTT
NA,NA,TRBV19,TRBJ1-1,CASIQTTGSTEAFF,TGTGCCAGTATTCAGACTACAGGGTCCACTGAAGCTTTCTTT
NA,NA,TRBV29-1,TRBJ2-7,CSVDLGGGSYEQYF,TGCAGCGTTGATTTAGGGGGAGGCTCCTACGAGCAGTACTTC
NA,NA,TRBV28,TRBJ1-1,CASSLGIKTAFF,TGTGCCAGCAGTTTAGGTATCAAAACGGCTTTCTTT
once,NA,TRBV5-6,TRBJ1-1,CASSLASQGFLNTEAFF,TGTGCCAGCAGCTTGGCCTCACAGGGCTTCTTAAACACTGAAGCTTTCTTT
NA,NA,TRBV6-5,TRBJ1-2,CASSLDSSLIYGYTF,TGTGCCAGCAGCCTCGACAGCTCATTGATCTATGGCTACACCTTC
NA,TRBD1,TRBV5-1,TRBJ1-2,CASSFRTGGAYGYTF,TGCGCCAGCAGCTTCAGGACAGGGGGCGCCTATGGCTACACCTTC
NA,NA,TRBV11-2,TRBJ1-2,CASIPFLDRPNYGYTF,TGTGCCAGCATCCCTTTCTTAGACAGACCTAACTATGGCTACACCTTC
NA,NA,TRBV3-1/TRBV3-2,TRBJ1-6,CASRGHADSPLHF,TGTGCCAGCAGGGGGCACGCCGATTCACCCCTCCACTTT